The present T cell receptor (beta chain) was sequenced within a study of T cells in Graves' hyperthyroidism and ophthalmopathy (dated 2019 in TCRdb). With respect to the entire study: Peripheral blood was collected at initial diagnosis, before any treatment. To identify distinguishing TCR V-J signatures, a discovery cohort of 95 to 100 patients was used, comprising roughly 45 with Graves' ophthalmopathy and some 57 with stable Graves' hyperthyroidism. Prospective prediction of ophthalmopathy was tested in an independent validation cohort consisting of roughly 19 hyperthyroidism patients and some 17 patients who later progressed to ophthalmopathy. The 100 discovery patients were randomly divided into training and test sets at a 7:3 ratio. In about 6 Graves' hyperthyroidism patients, the study also compared T-cell repertoires from thyroid tissue with T-cell repertoires from blood. After blood sampling, hyperthyroidism patients were treated with methimazole at a starting dose of 30 mg daily, and ophthalmopathy patients were treated with high-dose intravenous methylprednisolone. The paper reports TCR Vbeta CDR3 sequencing of some 140 peripheral blood samples: fewer than 50 ophthalmopathy, roughly 80 hyperthyroidism and around 17 progressor patients.

In its sample, this clonotype was seen many times. What antigen it recognizes has not been identified. No much larger clone is present one base from it, and per-base qualities are unavailable. Stable Graves' hyperthyroidism was defined as no progression to ophthalmopathy during 18 months of follow-up. The hyperthyroidism patients were between 18 and 65 years old and newly diagnosed, with a disease duration of less than 2 months. Any patient with an uncontrolled infection, another autoimmune disease, pregnancy or lactation was excluded. Diagnoses were established on the basis of clinical symptoms, serum thyroxine and TRAb, thyroid ultrasound, and orbital computed tomography. PBMCs were isolated from 8 to 10 ml of fresh peripheral blood by Ficoll-Paque density gradient centrifugation. Total RNA was extracted with Trizol reagent, and quality was checked on an Agilent 2100 Bioanalyzer. Points the paper makes about the study in general: In validation, the model predicted progression to ophthalmopathy a median of about 5.9 months before onset, with about 71% sensitivity and 72.22% specificity. Most expanded thyroid clonotypes (frequency above 0.001) were also detected in blood, a finding suggesting that blood repertoires may reflect thyroid immune responses. Ophthalmopathy was separated from stable hyperthyroidism by a 13 V-J signature model, with 85% to 90% sensitivity and 81% to 83% specificity obtained in cross-validation and 80%/75% obtained in testing. Sample size was not statistically predetermined, and investigators were not blinded to group allocation.

The CDR3 measures 12 amino acids from cysteine to phenylalanine. The retained sequence is limited to the CDR3, 36 bases, with the frame set at the first base. The germline ends are 12 bases apart after V is trimmed by 1 base and J by 12 bases. The germline V gene encodes CDR1 LNHNV and CDR2 YYDKDF (reference sequence). Amplification of TCR beta CDR3 regions was carried out from RNA transcripts. A first-round RT-PCR of the TCR CDR3 used the HTBI primer set with the Qiagen OneStep RT-PCR kit. The libraries were constructed in a second round of multiplex PCR and then size-selected and purified. Paired-end sequencing of the libraries was performed with 100 bp reads on an Illumina HiSeq2000. Concerning the study's data processing: SOAPnuke was used to process the raw data, throwing out any read that contained adapters or uncalled bases, had a mean Phred below 15, or lacked an exact constant-primer or identifier match. COPE v1.2.5 was used to merge the high-quality paired reads, and each unique nucleotide sequence was defined as a clonotype. Clonotypes were aligned to IMGT TRBV, TRBD and TRBJ reference segments using MiTCR v1.1. Only V-J combinations with frequency above 0.0001, covering roughly 99% of repertoires, were analysed. The TCS score was defined as F50 (clonal expansion) divided by E x V (chaos), with BLOSUM62-based TCRdist calculated between CDR3 peptides within each V-J. Welch's t-statistics and random forest reduced around 520 V-J features to roughly 13, which were used in a naive Bayes classifier (R e1071). The raw public data were reprocessed by TCRdb itself: fastp quality trimming at Q25, MiXCR clonotype calling, in-frame beta chains only. All rows with the same CDR3 protein become a single entry with the most common DNA and genes. The V and J calls reflect TCRdb's pipeline rather than the authors' work. This sample holds 350,000 to 400,000 distinct CDR3 sequences; about 19% were observed only once. The ten most abundant clones make up approximately 4% of the sample.

The chain was built from TRBV15 and TRBJ1-1; the D gene remains uncertain. This receptor was identified in a woman between 18 and 29 years old with Graves' hyperthyroidism. Sample: blood. The DNA sequence is TGTGCCACCAGCAGAGTAGGGCGACGAACTTTCTTT. This translates into CATSRVGRRTFF.